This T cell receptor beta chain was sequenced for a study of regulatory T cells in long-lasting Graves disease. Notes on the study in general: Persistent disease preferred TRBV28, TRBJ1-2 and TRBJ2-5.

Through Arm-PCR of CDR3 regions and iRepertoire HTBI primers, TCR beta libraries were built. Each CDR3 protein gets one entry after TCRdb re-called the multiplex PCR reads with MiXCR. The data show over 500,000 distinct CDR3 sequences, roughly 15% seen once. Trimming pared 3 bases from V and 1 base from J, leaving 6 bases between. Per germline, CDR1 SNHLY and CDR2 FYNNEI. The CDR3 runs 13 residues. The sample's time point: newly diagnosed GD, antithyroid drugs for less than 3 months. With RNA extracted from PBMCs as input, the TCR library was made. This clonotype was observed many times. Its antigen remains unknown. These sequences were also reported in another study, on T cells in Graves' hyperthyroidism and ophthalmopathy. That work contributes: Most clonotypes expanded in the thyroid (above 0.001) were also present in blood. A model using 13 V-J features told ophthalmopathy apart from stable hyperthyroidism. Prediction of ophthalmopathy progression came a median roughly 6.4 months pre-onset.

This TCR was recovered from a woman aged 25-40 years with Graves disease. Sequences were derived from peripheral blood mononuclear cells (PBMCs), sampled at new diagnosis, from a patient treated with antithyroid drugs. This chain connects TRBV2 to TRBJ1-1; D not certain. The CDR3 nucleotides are TGTGCCAGCAGTGACCTTGGGAACACTGAAGCTTTCTTT. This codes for CASSDLGNTEAFF.